These 16 T cell receptor beta chains came from one sample sequenced in a study of T-cell memory formation after mild COVID-19. TCRdb passed the 5' RACE reads through MiXCR, listing each CDR3 protein once. The data show around 320,000 distinct CDR3 sequences, 25% to 30% seen once. Sequenced: PBMCs or a T cell subset sorted from them (not recorded which). These TCRs come from an adult woman who had mild COVID-19 (a few samples of this study predate the infection). Cell type and time point are not known.

The count of this clonotype is one. This rearrangement joins TRBV2 to TRBJ2-1; D is uncertain. CDR1 is SNHLY and CDR2 is FYNNEI in the germline V gene. V dropped 5 bases and J dropped 8 bases, with 16 bases sitting between them. This CDR3 spans 14 amino acids. The CDR3 reads CASSLLYQWDEQFF. Written as DNA, the CDR3 is TGTGCCAGCAGTCTCTTGTACCAGTGGGATGAGCAGTTCTTC.

This clonotype was detected a few times. The J gene is TRBJ2-7, the V gene TRBV11-3; D could derive from TRBD1 or TRBD2 (5 bases each). V shed 8 bases and J shed 1 base, with 12 bases lying between them. The length of the CDR3 is 13 residues. Germline loops: CDR1 SGHNT, CDR2 YENEEA. This CDR3 reads CASSGDGSYEQYF. The CDR3 DNA is TGTGCCAGCTCCGGGGACGGGTCCTACGAGCAGTACTTC.

This clonotype was recorded a few times. The chain couples TRBV12-3 or TRBV12-4 to TRBJ2-3; 8 bases fit TRBD1. CDR3 length equals 17 residues. J lost 5 bases, V lost 3 bases, and 13 bases had no gene match. Here the CDR3 DNA reads TGTGCCAGCAGTTTTCCTCTGCGGACAGGGTCGCAAGATACGCAGTATTTT. This gives the protein CASSFPLRTGSQDTQYF.

This chain uses TRBV7-9 with TRBJ2-3, with a possible D match to TRBD1 (6 bases). The CDR3 is 18 amino acids. Germline V gene lookup returns CDR1 SEHNR and CDR2 FQNEAQ (reference sequence). V was clipped by 5 bases and J by 3 bases, with 24 bases between them. Written as DNA, the CDR3 is TGTGCCAGCAGCCCGCAGGGGCCCGAGGTCATCGGAACAGATACGCAGTATTTT. Translating gives CASSPQGPEVIGTDTQYF.

The chain uses TRBV6-6 and TRBJ1-2; the match to TRBD1 covers 7 bases. V shed 2 bases and J 7 bases; nucleotides not matched to a gene: 16. The CDR3 covers 17 residues. From germline, CDR1 is MNHNY and CDR2 SVGAGI (reference sequence). The CDR3, as DNA: TGTGCCAGCAGTTACAGGGGAGCAGACAGGGACTTATTTGGCTACACCTTC. It encodes CASSYRGADRDLFGYTF.

This clonotype was seen a single time. This chain links TRBV30 with TRBJ1-2; TRBD1 matches 7 bases. The CDR3 extends over 13 amino acids. In germline, CDR1 is GTSNPN, CDR2 SVGIG (reference sequence). The J segment lost 8 bases and the V segment lost 5 bases, leaving 11 bases of the junction unmatched. The CDR3 nucleotides are TGTGCCTGGGCCCAGGGGGGGTATGAAGGCTACACCTTC. This translates into CAWAQGGYEGYTF.

The CDR3, as DNA: TGCAGCGCATGGACAGGGGCAACCGGGGAGCTGTTTTTT. Protein sequence: CSAWTGATGELFF. The J gene is TRBJ2-2, the V gene TRBV29-1, with 9 positions matching TRBD1. Germline CDR1 SQVTM, CDR2 ANQGSEA. The CDR3 has 13 amino acids. V lost 7 bases and J lost 5; bases outside the gene matches: 5.

For the CDR3, the DNA is TGTGCCAGCAGTGATTGGACAGAAAGTAATGGCTACACCTTC. Amino acids: CASSDWTESNGYTF. The chain uses TRBV25-1 and TRBJ1-2; a possible D gene is TRBD1 (6 bases). The V gene's germline CDR1 is MGHDK and CDR2 SYGVNS. The CDR3 has 14 amino acids. V lost 3 bases, J lost 6 bases, and 14 bases lay in between.

Only a few counts were recorded for this clonotype. The chain carries TRBV7-8 and TRBJ1-3; TRBD1 might be the D (6 bases). Germline V CDR1 and CDR2: SGHVS, FQNEAQ. V shed 0 bases and J shed 5 bases, with 14 bases lying between them. This CDR3 has 16 residues. The CDR3 loop reads CASSLARGLRRNTIYF. CDR3 in DNA: TGTGCCAGCAGCTTAGCAAGGGGGTTACGAAGAAACACCATATATTTT. Variable domain in full (rest from reference TRBV7-8 and TRBJ1-3): GAGVSQSPRYKVAKRGQDVALRCDPISGHVSLFWYQQALGQGPEFLTYFQNEAQLDKSGLPSDRFFAERPEGSVSTLKIQRTQQEDSAVYLCASSLARGLRRNTIYFGEGSWLTVV.

The chain uses TRBV5-5 and TRBJ2-2, with 10 bases identical to TRBD1. The germline V gene has CDR1 SGHKS and CDR2 YYEKEE (reference sequence). The J segment lost 0 bases and the V segment lost 0 bases, leaving 8 bases of the junction unmatched. This CDR3 is 19 amino acids long. CDR3 in amino acids: CASSLAVGGQGANTGELFF. CDR3 DNA sequence: TGTGCCAGCAGCTTGGCCGTCGGAGGACAGGGGGCGAACACCGGGGAGCTGTTTTTT.

This clonotype was seen only a few times. V gene TRBV4-2 combines with J gene TRBJ1-1; tentatively, D is TRBD1 (6 bases). V was cut by 0 bases and J by 4 bases, with 15 bases left in between. The CDR3 runs 16 residues. CDR1 and CDR2 from the germline V gene are LGHNA and YNFKEQ. The CDR3 here is CASSQDLGHITTEAFF. CDR3 bases: TGTGCCAGCAGCCAAGATTTGGGACATATCACCACTGAAGCTTTCTTT.

The chain carries TRBV4-1 and TRBJ2-5, with a tentative D call TRBD2 (6 bases). V lost 1 base to trimming and J lost 5 bases, with 17 bases between them. Germline CDR1 reads MGHRA; CDR2 reads YSYEKL. This CDR3 region has 16 residues. CDR3 DNA sequence: TGCGCCAGCAGCCAAGTCGGCAGTGGAGGAGGGGAGACCCAGTACTTC. Translating it yields CASSQVGSGGGETQYF.

The chain joins TRBV7-9 to TRBJ1-1, with TRBD1 identical over 7 bases. This CDR3 has 15 amino acids. Germline assignment: CDR1 SEHNR and CDR2 FQNEAQ (reference sequence). The trim removed 5 bases at V and 0 bases at J, leaving 6 bases unmatched. In DNA, the CDR3 is TGTGCCAGCAGCGAAAGGAGGGGGCTGAACACTGAAGCTTTCTTT. Translated: CASSERRGLNTEAFF.

This chain uses TRBV15 with TRBJ1-1; no clear D. The germline CDR1 and CDR2 sequences are LNHNV and YYDKDF (reference sequence). The length of the CDR3 is 15 residues. V lost 3 bases to trimming and J lost 0 bases, with 11 bases between them. CDR3 sequence (DNA): TGTGCCACCAGCAGTCACACGGCTTTGAACACTGAAGCTTTCTTT. This sequence encodes CATSSHTALNTEAFF.

The rearrangement joins TRBV12-3 or TRBV12-4 to TRBJ1-2; a weak D match, TRBD1 (6 bases). This CDR3 is built from 16 residues. Between the trimmed V and J ends, which lost 7 bases and 7 bases, there was a span of 25 bases. The CDR3 DNA reads as TGTGCCAGCACCCCAACTCCGGGGGGGCATGGCGCTGGCTACACCTTC. Translated, it gives CASTPTPGGHGAGYTF.

Concerning this clonotype itself: Given a much more abundant clone one base away, this may be a read error. This chain joins TRBV7-3 and TRBJ2-3; D is possibly TRBD1 (6 bases). The CDR3 consists of 12 residues. Trimming took 3 bases from V and 7 from J, leaving 8 bases between them. CDR1 is SGHTA and CDR2 is FQGTGA in the germline V gene. CDR3 sequence: CASSFQGNTQYF. For the CDR3, the DNA is TGTGCCAGCAGCTTCCAGGGGAATACGCAGTATTTT.